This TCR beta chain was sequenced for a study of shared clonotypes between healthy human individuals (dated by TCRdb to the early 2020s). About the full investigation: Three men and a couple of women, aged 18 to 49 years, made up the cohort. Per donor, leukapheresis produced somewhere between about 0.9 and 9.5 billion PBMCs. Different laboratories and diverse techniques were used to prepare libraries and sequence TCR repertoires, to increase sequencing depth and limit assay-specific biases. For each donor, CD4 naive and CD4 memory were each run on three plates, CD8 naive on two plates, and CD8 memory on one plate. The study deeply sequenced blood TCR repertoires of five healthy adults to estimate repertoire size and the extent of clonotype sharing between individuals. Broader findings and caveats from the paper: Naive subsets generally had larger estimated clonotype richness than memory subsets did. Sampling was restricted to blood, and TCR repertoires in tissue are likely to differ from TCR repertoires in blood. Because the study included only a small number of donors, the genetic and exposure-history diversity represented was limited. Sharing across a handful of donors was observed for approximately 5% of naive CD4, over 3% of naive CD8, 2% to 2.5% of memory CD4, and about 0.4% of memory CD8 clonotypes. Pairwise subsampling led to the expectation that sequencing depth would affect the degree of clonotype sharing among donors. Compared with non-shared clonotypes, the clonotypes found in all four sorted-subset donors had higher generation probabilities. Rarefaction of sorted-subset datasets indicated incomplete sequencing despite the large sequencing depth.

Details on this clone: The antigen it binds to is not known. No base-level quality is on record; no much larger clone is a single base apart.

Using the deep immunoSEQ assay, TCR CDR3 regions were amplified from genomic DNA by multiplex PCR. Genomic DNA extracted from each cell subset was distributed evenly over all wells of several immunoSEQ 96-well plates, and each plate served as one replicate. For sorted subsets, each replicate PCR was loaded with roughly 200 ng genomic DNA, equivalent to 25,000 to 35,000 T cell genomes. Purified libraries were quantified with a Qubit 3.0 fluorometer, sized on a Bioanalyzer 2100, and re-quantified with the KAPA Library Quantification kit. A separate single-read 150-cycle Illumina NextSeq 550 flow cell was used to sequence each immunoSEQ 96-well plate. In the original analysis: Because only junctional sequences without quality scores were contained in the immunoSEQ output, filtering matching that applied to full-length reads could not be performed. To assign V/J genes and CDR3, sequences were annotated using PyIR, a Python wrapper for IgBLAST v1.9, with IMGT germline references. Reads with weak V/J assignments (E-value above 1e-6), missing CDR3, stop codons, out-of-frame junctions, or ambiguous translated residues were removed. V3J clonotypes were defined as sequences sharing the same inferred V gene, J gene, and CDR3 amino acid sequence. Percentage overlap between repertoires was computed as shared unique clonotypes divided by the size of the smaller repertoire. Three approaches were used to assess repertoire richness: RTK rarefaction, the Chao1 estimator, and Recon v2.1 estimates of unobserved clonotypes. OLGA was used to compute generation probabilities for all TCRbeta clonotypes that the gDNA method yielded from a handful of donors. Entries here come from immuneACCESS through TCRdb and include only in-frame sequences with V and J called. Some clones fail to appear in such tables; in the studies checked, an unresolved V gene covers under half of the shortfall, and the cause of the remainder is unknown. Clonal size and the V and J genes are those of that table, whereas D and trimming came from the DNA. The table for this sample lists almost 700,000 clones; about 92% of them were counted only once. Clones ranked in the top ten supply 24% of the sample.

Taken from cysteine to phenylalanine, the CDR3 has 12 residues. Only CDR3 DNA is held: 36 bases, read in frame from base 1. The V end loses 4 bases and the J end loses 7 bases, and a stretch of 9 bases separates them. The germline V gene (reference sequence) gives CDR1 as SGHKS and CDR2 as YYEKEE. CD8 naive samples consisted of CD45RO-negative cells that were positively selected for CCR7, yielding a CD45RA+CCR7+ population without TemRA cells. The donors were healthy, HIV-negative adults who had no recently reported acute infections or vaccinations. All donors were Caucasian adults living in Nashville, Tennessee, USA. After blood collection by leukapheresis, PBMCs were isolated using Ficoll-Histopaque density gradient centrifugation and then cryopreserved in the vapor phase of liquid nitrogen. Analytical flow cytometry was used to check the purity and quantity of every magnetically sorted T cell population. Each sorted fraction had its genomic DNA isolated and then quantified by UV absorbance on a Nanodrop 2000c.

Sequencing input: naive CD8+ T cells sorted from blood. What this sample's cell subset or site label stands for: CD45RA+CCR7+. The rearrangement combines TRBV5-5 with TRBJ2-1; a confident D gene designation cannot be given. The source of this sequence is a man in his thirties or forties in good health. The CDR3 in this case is CASSQVINEQFF. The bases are TGTGCCAGCAGCCAAGTGATAAATGAGCAGTTCTTC.